The clone carrying this T cell receptor (beta chain) has at least ten counts. Its specificity is not known. From RNA transcripts, TCR beta CDR3 regions were amplified. In the first-round RT-PCR of the TCR CDR3, the HTBI primer set was used. MiXCR, run by TCRdb on the multiplex PCR reads, gives a single entry per CDR3 protein. The sample shows fewer than 600,000 distinct CDR3 sequences, around 13% of them seen only once. The sample originates from a study of T cells in Graves' hyperthyroidism and ophthalmopathy. The study, taken as a whole, reports: Most expanded thyroid clonotypes above 0.001 also appeared in blood.

The V end lost 0 bases, the J end lost 5 bases, and 13 bases lay between the germline ends. Per germline, CDR1 MNHEY and CDR2 SVGAGI. The CDR3 is 15 amino acids. The sample comprised blood. The rearrangement uses TRBV6-5 and TRBJ1-1; D is possibly TRBD1 (5 bases). This TCR derives from a woman in her 40s with Graves' hyperthyroidism. The DNA for the CDR3 is TGTGCCAGCAGTTACTCGGCAGGGAGCGGGACTGAAGCTTTCTTT. Protein product: CASSYSAGSGTEAFF.